The sequence of this T cell receptor (beta chain) was determined in a study of T cells expressing NK-cell markers. Study-wide context: The TCR beta repertoires originated in sorted CD3+CD56+NKG2C+, CD3+CD56+NKG2C- and CD3+CD56-NKG2C+ T cells. Sequencing covered eight donors, seven HCMV-seropositive and one seronegative.

Following a re-call of the 5' RACE reads, TCRdb has one entry per CDR3 protein and lacks DNA. The sample is made up of about 170,000 distinct CDR3 sequences, and the top ten hold around 21% of it. Sequences were obtained from blood T cells: a sorted CD56 or NKG2C T cell subset, CD4+ or CD8+ T cells, or bulk PBMC T cells (not recorded which). The TCR was taken from a man aged 18-75 years in good health.

This CDR3 is CASSSAEEYQETQYF. The chain carries TRBV28 and TRBJ2-5. Germline assignment: CDR1 MDHEN and CDR2 SYDVKM. There are 15 residues in the CDR3. Filled out from reference TRBV28 and TRBJ2-5, the complete variable domain reads DVKVTQSSRYLVKRTGEKVFLECVQDMDHENMFWYRQDPGLGLRLIYFSYDVKMKEKGDIPEGYSVSREKKERFSLILESASTNQTSMYLCASSSAEEYQETQYFGPGTRLLVL.